Listed below are T cell receptor beta chains from one sample, sequenced in a study of blood T cell repertoires in COVID-19. Method: immunoSEQ multiplex PCR; TCRdb's copy keeps in-frame clones and lacks some. The sample has roughly 400,000 clones, over 75% seen once. The sample was PBMCs or T cells enriched from blood (not recorded which). These receptors were obtained from a middle-aged woman with acute COVID-19. The CDR3 runs from the conserved cysteine through the conserved F or W. A D gene is named only where the DNA matches it firmly. Expanded clones get a size class; other rows say once, few or many, or leave the size out.

V gene,J gene,D gene,clone size,CDR3 protein,CDR3 DNA
TRBV30,TRBJ1-2,.,.,CAWSVSGEGGYTF,TGTGCCTGGAGTGTTTCGGGGGAGGGTGGCTACACCTTC
TRBV30,TRBJ1-2,TRBD1,.,CAWSAGGESYTF,TGTGCCTGGAGTGCAGGGGGAGAAAGCTACACCTTC
TRBV24-1,TRBJ2-7,.,.,CATSDTEGEQYF,TGTGCCACCAGTGATACGGAGGGCGAGCAGTACTTC
TRBV7-9,TRBJ2-3,TRBD2,.,CASSFPPGSGGDTDTQYF,TGTGCCAGCAGCTTCCCCCCGGGTAGCGGGGGAGACACAGATACGCAGTATTTT
TRBV5-5,TRBJ2-6,.,.,CASSRSGANVLTF,TGTGCCAGCAGCCGTTCTGGGGCCAACGTCCTGACTTTC
TRBV6-6,TRBJ2-1,TRBD2,.,CASSYRQGKGASGNNEQFF,TGTGCCAGCAGCTACCGACAGGGTAAGGGAGCTAGCGGGAACAATGAGCAGTTCTTC
TRBV10-3,TRBJ1-1,TRBD1,.,CASRDRPRGTEAFF,TGTGCCTCCCGGGACAGGCCGAGAGGAACTGAAGCTTTCTTT
TRBV5-8,TRBJ2-1,TRBD1,.,CASSPDRERYNEQFF,TGTGCCAGCAGCCCCGACAGGGAACGTTACAATGAGCAGTTCTTC
TRBV9,TRBJ2-1,.,.,CASSVDKYNEQFF,TGTGCCAGCAGCGTAGACAAATACAATGAGCAGTTCTTC
TRBV2,TRBJ2-5,TRBD1,.,CASSGQGEQETQYF,TGTGCCAGCAGTGGACAGGGGGAACAAGAGACCCAGTACTTC
TRBV18,TRBJ1-3,TRBD1,once,CASSAGQADSGNTIYF,TGTGCCAGCTCAGCGGGACAGGCCGACTCTGGAAACACCATATATTTT
TRBV5-1,TRBJ1-1,.,.,CASSLAGGSAEAFF,TGCGCCAGCAGCTTGGCCGGGGGTAGCGCTGAAGCTTTCTTT
TRBV9,TRBJ2-1,TRBD2,.,CASSVLTWEGFDEQFF,TGTGCCAGCAGCGTATTGACGTGGGAGGGGTTCGATGAGCAGTTCTTC
TRBV5-4,TRBJ2-3,.,.,CASGNGGTDTQYF,TGTGCCAGCGGGAACGGGGGCACAGATACGCAGTATTTT
TRBV5-5,TRBJ2-7,TRBD1,.,CASSTVTGTYEQYF,TGTGCCAGCAGCACCGTGACAGGGACCTACGAGCAGTACTTC
TRBV27,TRBJ2-1,TRBD2,.,CASTPGGAINEQFF,TGTGCCAGCACCCCCGGGGGGGCCATTAATGAGCAGTTCTTC
TRBV19,TRBJ2-7,TRBD1,.,CASSSPAGTGTYEQYF,TGTGCCAGTAGTTCCCCAGCCGGGACAGGGACCTACGAGCAGTACTTC
TRBV2,TRBJ2-2,TRBD1,.,CASSVWGQGTAGELFF,TGTGCCAGCAGTGTTTGGGGACAGGGGACGGCCGGGGAGCTGTTTTTT
TRBV5-1,TRBJ2-7,.,.,CASSFRDTPYEQYF,TGCGCCAGCAGCTTCCGGGACACCCCCTACGAGCAGTACTTC
TRBV5-1,TRBJ1-4,.,.,CASSLSPMMNEKLFF,TGCGCCAGCAGCTTGAGCCCGATGATGAATGAAAAACTGTTTTTT
TRBV7-9,TRBJ2-7,TRBD2,.,CASSNGTSGPEQYF,TGTGCCAGCAGCAACGGGACTAGCGGTCCCGAGCAGTACTTC
TRBV2,TRBJ1-4,.,once,CASNGQTNEKLFF,TGTGCCAGCAATGGACAGACTAATGAAAAACTGTTTTTT
TRBV6-6,TRBJ1-6,.,.,CASSYSEHPSGSPLHF,TGTGCCAGCAGTTACTCGGAACATCCGTCGGGTTCACCCCTCCACTTT
TRBV6-1,TRBJ1-3,.,.,CASSEAGSYSGNTIYF,TGTGCCAGCAGTGAAGCGGGGAGCTACTCTGGAAACACCATATATTTT
TRBV2,TRBJ2-5,TRBD2,.,CASSEGAGVMGETQYF,TGTGCCAGCAGTGAGGGAGCGGGGGTCATGGGGGAGACCCAGTACTTC
TRBV27,TRBJ1-4,.,.,CASAPRATNEKLFF,TGTGCCAGCGCCCCCCGCGCAACTAATGAAAAACTGTTTTTT
TRBV2,TRBJ2-7,TRBD2,many,CASSRTSYEQYF,TGTGCCAGCAGTAGGACTAGTTACGAGCAGTACTTC
TRBV11-2,TRBJ2-7,.,.,CASSLGSLADEQYF,TGTGCCAGCAGCTTAGGTTCACTAGCAGACGAGCAGTACTTC
TRBV10-3,TRBJ1-2,TRBD1,.,CAISREQGYDGYTF,TGTGCCATCAGCCGGGAACAGGGGTATGATGGCTACACCTTC
TRBV7-9,TRBJ1-6,TRBD1,.,CASSSGQGGSPLHF,TGTGCCAGCAGCTCCGGACAGGGGGGTTCACCCCTCCACTTT
TRBV5-5,TRBJ1-1,TRBD1,.,CASRSDRDAFF,TGTGCCAGCAGATCGGACAGGGATGCTTTCTTT